Below, 9 T cell receptor beta chains from the same sample are listed, as sequenced in a study of shared clonotypes between healthy human individuals (dated by TCRdb to about 2020). For the CD8 naive samples, CD45RO-negative cells were positively selected for CCR7, yielding a CD45RA+CCR7+ population from which TemRA cells were excluded. Library preparation used the immunoSEQ multiplex PCR assay. TCRdb mirrors the immuneACCESS table, restricted to in-frame sequences. Some clones are absent from its copies; in checked studies, under half trace to an unresolved V gene, and the reason for the others is unknown. The sample table shows millions of clones, and over 85% are seen once. The ten largest account for roughly 1.1% of the sample. Sequenced material: naive CD8+ T cells sorted from blood. This sample's cell subset or site label indicates: CD45RA+CCR7+. Source of these receptors: a man between 18 and 35 years old in good health.

V usage is TRBV27 and J usage is TRBJ2-7, with 7 bases fitting TRBD2. Germline loops: CDR1 MNHEY, CDR2 SMNVEV (reference sequence). The length of the CDR3 is 14 residues. V lost 4 bases and J lost 3; bases outside the gene matches: 6. CDR3 residues: CASSSTSADYEQYF. The CDR3 DNA sequence: TGTGCCAGCAGTTCTACTAGCGCCGACTACGAGCAGTACTTC.

The J gene is TRBJ1-1, the V gene TRBV7-2, with D perhaps matching TRBD1 (5 bases). The CDR3 covers 14 residues. Trimming pared 1 base from V and 5 bases from J, leaving 11 bases between. Per germline, CDR1 SGHTA and CDR2 FQGNSA. The CDR3 DNA sequence: TGTGCCAGCAGCTTAGGGCCCTGGGGGACTGAAGCTTTCTTT. Translating it yields CASSLGPWGTEAFF.

Points on this clone: This CDR3 is also generated by other DNA sequences in the sample. The gene calls are TRBV6-5 and TRBJ2-7; D is undetermined. The V gene lost 2 bases and the J gene lost 0 bases, with 11 bases spanning the gap. The CDR3 length is 15 residues. Germline-derived CDR1 and CDR2 are MNHEY and SVGAGI. As DNA, the CDR3 is TGTGCCAGCAGTTACGGGTCTGGTAGCTCCTACGAGCAGTACTTC. Its protein is CASSYGSGSSYEQYF.

With respect to this clone: Other nucleotide sequences in the sample specify the same CDR3. The genes are TRBV7-9 and TRBJ1-1; D might be TRBD1 (5 bases). Per germline, CDR1 SEHNR and CDR2 FQNEAQ (reference sequence). V shed 4 bases and J shed 3 bases, with 9 bases lying between them. The CDR3 sequence is 13 residues long. This chain's CDR3 is CASSSQGDTEAFF. The CDR3 coding sequence is TGTGCCAGCAGCTCTCAGGGTGACACTGAAGCTTTCTTT.

This clone was seen a single time. This rearrangement joins TRBV7-9 to TRBJ1-2; D gene ambiguous. The germline V and J ends were trimmed by 1 base and 4 bases, with 10 bases remaining between them. The germline V gene encodes CDR1 SEHNR and CDR2 FQNEAQ (reference sequence). The CDR3 length is 14 residues. CDR3 amino acids: CASSLVGAVYGYTF. CDR3 in DNA: TGTGCCAGCAGCTTAGTGGGAGCTGTCTATGGCTACACCTTC.

The chain is built from TRBV19 and TRBJ2-4; D remains ambiguous. Germline-derived CDR1 and CDR2 are LNHDA and SQIVND (reference sequence). The CDR3 has 11 amino acids. The CDR3 loop reads CNRAEENIQYF. For the CDR3, the DNA is TGTAATCGGGCAGAGGAAAACATTCAGTACTTC.

The chain carries TRBV11-2 and TRBJ2-7; unclear D gene. V lost 3 bases to trimming and J lost 6 bases, with 9 bases between them. Germline CDR1 and CDR2: SGHAT and FQNNGV. This CDR3 has 12 residues. CDR3 nucleotide sequence: TGTGCCAGCAGCTTCAACTCCCCCGAGCAGTACTTC. This encodes CASSFNSPEQYF. Together with reference TRBV11-2 and TRBJ2-7, the CDR3 gives the full variable domain: EAGVAQSPRYKIIEKRQSVAFWCNPISGHATLYWYQQILGQGPKLLIQFQNNGVVDDSQLPKDRFSAERLKGVDSTLKIQPAKLEDSAVYLCASSFNSPEQYFGPGTRLTVT.

This rearrangement joins TRBV5-4 to TRBJ2-7, with TRBD2 as a possible D gene (7 bases). Trimming took 3 bases from V and 3 from J, leaving 16 bases between them. The CDR3 runs to 15 residues. The V gene's germline CDR1 is SGHNT and CDR2 YYREEE (reference sequence). CDR3 region: CASSSWDTGGYEQYF. The CDR3 bases are TGTGCCAGCAGCTCCTGGGACACGGGGGGCTACGAGCAGTACTTC.

About this clone itself: This same CDR3 is encoded by further DNA sequences in the sample. The chain is built from TRBV27 and TRBJ1-3, with D maybe TRBD1 (5 bases). Germline V gene lookup returns CDR1 MNHEY and CDR2 SMNVEV (reference sequence). This CDR3 contains 15 residues. Trimming took 2 bases from V and 0 from J, leaving 8 bases between them. CDR3 sequence reads: CASSLRGSSGNTIYF. The CDR3 DNA reads TGTGCCAGCAGTTTAAGGGGCAGCTCTGGAAACACCATATATTTT.